This TCR beta chain was documented in a study of blood T cells in healthy people across ages. PCR was performed a second time for about 7 to 12 cycles using a sample-barcoded 5' primer and a J-beta primer mix. Each CDR3 protein is one row after TCRdb ran MiXCR on the 5' RACE reads. Here the sample spans more than 600,000 distinct CDR3 sequences, more than 20% being singletons. Points from the study as a whole: Nothing was known about donor CMV status, and this possibly confounded expanded clonotype changes.

Germline assignment: CDR1 SQVTM and CDR2 ANQGSEA. The CDR3 sequence is 12 residues long. V lost 7 bases and J 3 bases, leaving 12 bases between the germline ends. This clonotype occurred a few times. Its cognate antigen is unknown. The data also belong to a second study, concerning T cells of mothers and their children. That study adds: Donation was provided by three healthy Caucasian mothers along with their six children. cDNA synthesis used all extracted RNA, 1.5 ug per 15 ul. An overlap that was slightly higher, though non-significant, was seen in related mother-child pairs versus unrelated pairs.

V is TRBV29-1 and J is TRBJ1-1; D is undetermined. Sequencing used blood. The clonotype was recovered from a boy aged 5-17 years in good health. This CDR3 reads CSAEFGYTEAFF. In nucleotides, the CDR3 is TGCAGCGCCGAGTTCGGGTACACTGAAGCTTTCTTT.